The rows below give T cell receptor beta chains drawn from one sample of a study of human T cells and chemical hapten exposure. One entry per CDR3 protein results from TCRdb running MiXCR on the RACE reads. The sample shows about 51,000 distinct CDR3 sequences, about 9% of them seen only once. Sequenced material: whole blood, taken in connection with sensitization to the hapten diphenylcyclopropenone (DPC). These receptors were taken from a woman aged 40 to 50 with alopecia areata. Some clones in this sample may be carry-over from other donors' samples. Each CDR3 is given with its conserved first and last residue. D genes are given only for firm matches. Size values are once, few and many counts, or a class for expanded clones, and some rows have none.

clone_size: -; j_call: TRBJ1-1; v_call: TRBV18; d_call: -; cdr3_nt: TGTGCCAGCTCACCACCGCTCACCCTTGAAGCTTTCTTT; cdr3_aa: CASSPPLTLEAFF
clone_size: -; j_call: TRBJ2-3; v_call: TRBV5-6; d_call: -; cdr3_nt: TGTGCCAGCAGCCCTCCGGGTTACACAGATACGCAGTATTTT; cdr3_aa: CASSPPGYTDTQYF
clone_size: many; j_call: TRBJ2-3; v_call: TRBV6-1; d_call: -; cdr3_nt: TGTGCCAGCAGTCTGGGGCTGAAGGCAGATACGCAGTATTTT; cdr3_aa: CASSLGLKADTQYF
clone_size: few; j_call: TRBJ2-1; v_call: TRBV20-1; d_call: -; cdr3_nt: TGCAGTGCTAGAGGGGGCCATGAGCAGTTCTTC; cdr3_aa: CSARGGHEQFF
clone_size: -; j_call: TRBJ2-7; v_call: TRBV5-4; d_call: TRBD1; cdr3_nt: TGTGCCAGCAGAGGGACAGGGTCGTCCGAGCAGTACTTC; cdr3_aa: CASRGTGSSEQYF
clone_size: many; j_call: TRBJ2-7; v_call: TRBV4-1; d_call: -; cdr3_nt: TGCGCCAGCAGCCAAGAGCGCGAGCAGTACTTC; cdr3_aa: CASSQEREQYF
clone_size: -; j_call: TRBJ1-5; v_call: TRBV28; d_call: -; cdr3_nt: TGTGCCAGCAGTTGGCGACGGTCTAGCAATCAGCCCCAGCATTTT; cdr3_aa: CASSWRRSSNQPQHF
clone_size: many; j_call: TRBJ2-3; v_call: TRBV5-1; d_call: -; cdr3_nt: TGCGCCAGCAGCATAGCGGGACAGCTAACAGATACGCAGTATTTT; cdr3_aa: CASSIAGQLTDTQYF
clone_size: many; j_call: TRBJ1-1; v_call: TRBV5-1; d_call: -; cdr3_nt: TGCGCCAGCAGCTTCGGTCCCTCCGGAGCTTTCTTT; cdr3_aa: CASSFGPSGAFF
clone_size: once; j_call: TRBJ2-3; v_call: TRBV6-1; d_call: -; cdr3_nt: TGTGCCAGCAGGAATTACGGGGGAGATACGCAGTATTTT; cdr3_aa: CASRNYGGDTQYF
clone_size: once; j_call: TRBJ2-1; v_call: TRBV5-6; d_call: TRBD1; cdr3_nt: TGTGCCAGCAGCCCGGAAGGGACAGGGGGCAATGAGCAGTTCTTC; cdr3_aa: CASSPEGTGGNEQFF
clone_size: -; j_call: TRBJ2-1; v_call: TRBV2; d_call: TRBD2; cdr3_nt: TGTGCCAGCAGAAGCGGGGGGGGATCCCGGAATGAGCAGTTCTTC; cdr3_aa: CASRSGGGSRNEQFF
clone_size: -; j_call: TRBJ2-1; v_call: TRBV27; d_call: -; cdr3_nt: TGTGCCAGCGGACCTTACAATGAGCAGTTCTTC; cdr3_aa: CASGPYNEQFF
clone_size: few; j_call: TRBJ2-5; v_call: TRBV5-1; d_call: TRBD2; cdr3_nt: TGCGCCAGCAGCTTGGCGACCGGGGGGGCCGGGGAGACCCAGTACTTC; cdr3_aa: CASSLATGGAGETQYF
clone_size: many; j_call: TRBJ1-4; v_call: TRBV3-1; d_call: TRBD1; cdr3_nt: TGTGCCAGCAGCCAAGGGACGGCAGGGGGAGAAAAACTGTTTTTT; cdr3_aa: CASSQGTAGGEKLFF
clone_size: few; j_call: TRBJ2-7; v_call: TRBV7-2; d_call: -; cdr3_nt: TGTGCCAGCAGCATGAGGGGGACCAGCTCCTACGAGCAGTACTTC; cdr3_aa: CASSMRGTSSYEQYF
clone_size: many; j_call: TRBJ1-5; v_call: TRBV28; d_call: TRBD1; cdr3_nt: TGTGCCAGCAGTTCGTCGACAGGGCGACAGCCCCAGCATTTT; cdr3_aa: CASSSSTGRQPQHF
clone_size: many; j_call: TRBJ2-1; v_call: TRBV19; d_call: TRBD2; cdr3_nt: TGTGCCAGTAGTTGGGCTAGCGGGATATACAATGAGCAGTTCTTC; cdr3_aa: CASSWASGIYNEQFF
clone_size: many; j_call: TRBJ2-2; v_call: TRBV5-1; d_call: TRBD1; cdr3_nt: TGCGCCAGCAGCTTGGATGTACAGGGGGCAGCCGGGGAGCTGTTTTTT; cdr3_aa: CASSLDVQGAAGELFF
clone_size: -; j_call: TRBJ2-3; v_call: TRBV6-1; d_call: -; cdr3_nt: TGTGCCAGCAGTGGACAGCGGATTACAGATACGCAGTATTTT; cdr3_aa: CASSGQRITDTQYF
clone_size: many; j_call: TRBJ1-5; v_call: TRBV21-1; d_call: -; cdr3_nt: TGTGCCAGCAGCGAAAGAGGATGGCAGGGGATATACCAGCCCCAGCATTTT; cdr3_aa: CASSERGWQGIYQPQHF
clone_size: many; j_call: TRBJ2-7; v_call: TRBV4-2; d_call: -; cdr3_nt: TGTGCCAGCAGCCAGCAGGGGACGGGCCGGCGGGGCGAGCAGTACTTC; cdr3_aa: CASSQQGTGRRGEQYF